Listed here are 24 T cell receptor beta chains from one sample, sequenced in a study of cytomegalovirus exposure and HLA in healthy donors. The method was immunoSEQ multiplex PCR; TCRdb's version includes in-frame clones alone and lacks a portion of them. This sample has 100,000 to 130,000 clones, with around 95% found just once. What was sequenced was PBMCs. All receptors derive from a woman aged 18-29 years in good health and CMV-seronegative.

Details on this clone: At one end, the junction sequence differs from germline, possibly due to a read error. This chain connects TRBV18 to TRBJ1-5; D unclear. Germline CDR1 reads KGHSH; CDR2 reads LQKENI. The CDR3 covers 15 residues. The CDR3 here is CASSPSDTAYQAQHF. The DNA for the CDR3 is TGTGCCAGCTCACCGTCAGACACGGCCTATCAGGCCCAGCATTTT.

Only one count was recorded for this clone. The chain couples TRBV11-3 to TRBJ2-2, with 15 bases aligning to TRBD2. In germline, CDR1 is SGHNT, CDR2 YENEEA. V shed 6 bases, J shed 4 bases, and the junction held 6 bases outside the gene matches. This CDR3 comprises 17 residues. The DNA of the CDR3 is TGTGCCAGCAGTCCGGGACTAGCGGGGGGAATCACCGGGGAGCTGTTTTTT. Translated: CASSPGLAGGITGELFF.

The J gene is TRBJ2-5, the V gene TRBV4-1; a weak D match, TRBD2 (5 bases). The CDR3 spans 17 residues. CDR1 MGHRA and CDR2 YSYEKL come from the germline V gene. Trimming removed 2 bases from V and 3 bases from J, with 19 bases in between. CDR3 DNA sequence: TGCGCCAGCAGCCAAATGCGCCTAGGGAGCAGAAAAGAGACCCAGTACTTC. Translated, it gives CASSQMRLGSRKETQYF.

CDR3 DNA sequence: TGTGCCACCAGCAGAGCCCGGGACACTTACACTGAAGCTTTCTTT. It encodes CATSRARDTYTEAFF. V and J are TRBV15 and TRBJ1-1, with TRBD1 as a possible D gene (6 bases). This CDR3 spans 15 amino acids. The germline CDR1 and CDR2 sequences are LNHNV and YYDKDF (reference sequence). The V end lost 1 base, the J end lost 3 bases, and 12 bases lay between the germline ends. The full variable domain, its missing parts supplied by reference TRBV15 and TRBJ1-1, is DAMVIQNPRYQVTQFGKPVTLSCSQTLNHNVMYWYQQKSSQAPKLLFHYYDKDFNNEADTPDNFQSRRPNTSFCFLDIRSPGLGDTAMYLCATSRARDTYTEAFFGQGTRLTVV.

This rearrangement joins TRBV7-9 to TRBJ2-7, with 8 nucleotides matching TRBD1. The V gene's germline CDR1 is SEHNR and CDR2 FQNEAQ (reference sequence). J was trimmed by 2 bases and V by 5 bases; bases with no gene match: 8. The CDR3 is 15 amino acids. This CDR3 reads CASSPAGRGPYEQYF. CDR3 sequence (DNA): TGTGCCAGCAGCCCGGCGGGCAGGGGGCCCTACGAGCAGTACTTC. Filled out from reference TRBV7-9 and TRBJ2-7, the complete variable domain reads DTGVSQNPRHKITKRGQNVTFRCDPISEHNRLYWYRQTLGQGPEFLTYFQNEAQLEKSRLLSDRFSAERPKGSFSTLEIQRTEQGDSAMYLCASSPAGRGPYEQYFGPGTRLTVT.

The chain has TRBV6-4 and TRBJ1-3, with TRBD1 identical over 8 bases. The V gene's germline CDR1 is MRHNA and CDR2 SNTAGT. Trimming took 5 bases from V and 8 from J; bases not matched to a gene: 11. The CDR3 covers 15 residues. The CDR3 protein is CASSTSDRDWDTIYF. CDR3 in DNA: TGTGCCAGCAGTACCTCGGACAGGGATTGGGACACCATATATTTT.

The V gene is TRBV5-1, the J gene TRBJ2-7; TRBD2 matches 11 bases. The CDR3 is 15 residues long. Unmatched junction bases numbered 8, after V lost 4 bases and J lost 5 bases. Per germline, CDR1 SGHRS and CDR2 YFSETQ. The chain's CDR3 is CASSLNSGGANEQYF. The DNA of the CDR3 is TGCGCCAGCAGCCTTAATAGCGGGGGGGCCAACGAGCAGTACTTC.

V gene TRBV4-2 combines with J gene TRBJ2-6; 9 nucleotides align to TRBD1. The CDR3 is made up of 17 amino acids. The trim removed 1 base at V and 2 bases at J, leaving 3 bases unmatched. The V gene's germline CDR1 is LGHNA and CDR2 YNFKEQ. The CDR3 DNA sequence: TGTGCCAGCAGCCAAGCGACAGGGGGGGCTGGGGCCAACGTCCTGACTTTC. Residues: CASSQATGGAGANVLTF.

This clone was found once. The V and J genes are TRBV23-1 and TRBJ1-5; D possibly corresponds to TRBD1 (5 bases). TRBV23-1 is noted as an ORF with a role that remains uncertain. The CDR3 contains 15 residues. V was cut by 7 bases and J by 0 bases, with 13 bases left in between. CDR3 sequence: CASITTVYSNQPQHF. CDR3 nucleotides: TGCGCCAGCATTACGACAGTATATAGCAATCAGCCCCAGCATTTT.

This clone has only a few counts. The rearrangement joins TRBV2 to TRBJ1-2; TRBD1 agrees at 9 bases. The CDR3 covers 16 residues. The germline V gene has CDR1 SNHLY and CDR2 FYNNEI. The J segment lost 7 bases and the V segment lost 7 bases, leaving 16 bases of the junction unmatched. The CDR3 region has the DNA TGTGCCAGCAAGTCCGGGACAGGGATGAATGAGGGTGGCTACACCTTC. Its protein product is CASKSGTGMNEGGYTF.

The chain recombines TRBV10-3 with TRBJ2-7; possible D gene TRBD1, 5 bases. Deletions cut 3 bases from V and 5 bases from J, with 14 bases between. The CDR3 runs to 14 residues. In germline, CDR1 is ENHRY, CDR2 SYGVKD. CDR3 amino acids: CAISDPYRYHEQYF. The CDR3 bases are TGTGCCATCAGTGATCCCTACAGGTACCACGAGCAGTACTTC.

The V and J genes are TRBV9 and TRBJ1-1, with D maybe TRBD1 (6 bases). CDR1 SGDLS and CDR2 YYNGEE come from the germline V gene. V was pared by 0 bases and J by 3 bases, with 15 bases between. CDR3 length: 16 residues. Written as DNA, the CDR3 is TGTGCCAGCAGCGTAGCTACGGGGGGGCTCGACACTGAAGCTTTCTTT. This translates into CASSVATGGLDTEAFF.

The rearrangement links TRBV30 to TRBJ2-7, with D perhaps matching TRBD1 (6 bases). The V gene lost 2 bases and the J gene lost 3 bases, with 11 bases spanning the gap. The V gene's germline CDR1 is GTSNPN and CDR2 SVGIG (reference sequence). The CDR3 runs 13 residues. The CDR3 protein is CAWSTGHLYEQYF. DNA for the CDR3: TGTGCCTGGAGTACGGGACACCTCTACGAGCAGTACTTC.

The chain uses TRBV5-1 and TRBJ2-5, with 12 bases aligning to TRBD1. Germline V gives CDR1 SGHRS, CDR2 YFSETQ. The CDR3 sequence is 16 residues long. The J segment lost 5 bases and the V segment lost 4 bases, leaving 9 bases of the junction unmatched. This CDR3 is CASSRGGTGGSETQYF. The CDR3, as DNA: TGCGCCAGCAGCCGGGGGGGGACAGGGGGCTCGGAGACCCAGTACTTC.

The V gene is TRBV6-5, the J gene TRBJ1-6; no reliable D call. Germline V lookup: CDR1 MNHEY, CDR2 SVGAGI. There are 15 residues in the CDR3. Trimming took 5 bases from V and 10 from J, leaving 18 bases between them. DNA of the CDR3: TGTGCCAGCAGTGCCTCGGGGAAAGAAGGCTCACCCCTCCACTTT. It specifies CASSASGKEGSPLHF.

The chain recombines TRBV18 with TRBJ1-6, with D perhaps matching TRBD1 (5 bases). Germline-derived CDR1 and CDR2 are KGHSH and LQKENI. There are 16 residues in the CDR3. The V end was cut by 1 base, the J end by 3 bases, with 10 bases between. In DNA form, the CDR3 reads TGTGCCAGCTCACCACAAGGGGCTGGCTATAATTCACCCCTCCACTTT. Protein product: CASSPQGAGYNSPLHF.

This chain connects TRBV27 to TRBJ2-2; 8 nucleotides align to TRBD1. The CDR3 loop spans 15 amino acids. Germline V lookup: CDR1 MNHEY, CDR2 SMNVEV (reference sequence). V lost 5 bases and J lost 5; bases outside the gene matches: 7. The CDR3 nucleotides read TGTGCCAGCAGTGAAAGACAGGGGAAAACCGGGGAGCTGTTTTTT. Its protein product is CASSERQGKTGELFF.

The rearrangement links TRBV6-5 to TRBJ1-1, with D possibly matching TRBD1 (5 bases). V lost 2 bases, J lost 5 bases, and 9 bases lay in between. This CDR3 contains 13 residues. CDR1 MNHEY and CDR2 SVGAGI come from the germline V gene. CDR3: CASSYGGRTEAFF. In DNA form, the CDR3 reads TGTGCCAGCAGTTACGGGGGGAGGACTGAAGCTTTCTTT.

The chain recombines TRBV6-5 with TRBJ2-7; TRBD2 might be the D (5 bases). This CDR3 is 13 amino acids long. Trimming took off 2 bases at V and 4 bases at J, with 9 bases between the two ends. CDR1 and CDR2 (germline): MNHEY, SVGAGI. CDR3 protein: CASSYDSEYEQYF. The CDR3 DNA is TGTGCCAGCAGTTACGATAGCGAGTACGAGCAGTACTTC.

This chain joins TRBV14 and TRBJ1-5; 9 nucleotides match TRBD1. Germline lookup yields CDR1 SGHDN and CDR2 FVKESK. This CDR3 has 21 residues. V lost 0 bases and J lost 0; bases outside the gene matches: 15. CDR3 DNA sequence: TGTGCCAGCAGCCAAGATCTCGGGACAGGGTTTCGTGGGATTAGCAATCAGCCCCAGCATTTT. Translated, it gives CASSQDLGTGFRGISNQPQHF.

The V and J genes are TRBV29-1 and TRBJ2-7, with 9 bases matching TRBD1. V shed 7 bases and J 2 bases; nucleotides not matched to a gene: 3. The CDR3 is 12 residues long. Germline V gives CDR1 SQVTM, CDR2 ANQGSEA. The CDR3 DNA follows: TGCAGCGGGACAGGGGACGCCTACGAGCAGTACTTC. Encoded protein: CSGTGDAYEQYF.

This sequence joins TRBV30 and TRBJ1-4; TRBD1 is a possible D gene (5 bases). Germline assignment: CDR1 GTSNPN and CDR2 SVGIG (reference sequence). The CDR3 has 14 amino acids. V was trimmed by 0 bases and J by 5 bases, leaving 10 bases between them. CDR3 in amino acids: CAWSVLGGNEKLFF. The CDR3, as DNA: TGTGCCTGGAGTGTCTTGGGGGGGAATGAAAAACTGTTTTTT. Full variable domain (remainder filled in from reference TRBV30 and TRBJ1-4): SQTIHQWPATLVQPVGSPLSLECTVEGTSNPNLYWYRQAAGRGLQLLFYSVGIGQISSEVPQNLSASRPQDRQFILSSKKLLLSDSGFYLCAWSVLGGNEKLFFGSGTQLSVL.

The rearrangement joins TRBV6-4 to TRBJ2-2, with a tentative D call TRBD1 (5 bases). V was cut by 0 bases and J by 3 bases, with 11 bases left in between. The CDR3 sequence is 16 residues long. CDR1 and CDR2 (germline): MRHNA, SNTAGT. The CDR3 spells CASSDSRGRDTGELFF. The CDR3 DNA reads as TGTGCCAGCAGTGACTCTAGGGGAAGGGACACCGGGGAGCTGTTTTTT.

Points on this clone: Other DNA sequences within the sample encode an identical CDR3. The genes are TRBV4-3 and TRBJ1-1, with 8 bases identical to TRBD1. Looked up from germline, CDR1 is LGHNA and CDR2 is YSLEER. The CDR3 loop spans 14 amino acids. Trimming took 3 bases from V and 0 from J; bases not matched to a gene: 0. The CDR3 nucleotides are TGCGCCAGCAGCCAGGACAGGGTGAACACTGAAGCTTTCTTT. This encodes CASSQDRVNTEAFF.